This TCR beta chain was identified during a study of Ad26.COV2.S vaccination and SARS-CoV-2 variants. As for treatment: roughly 18 received Ad26.COV2.S at low or high dose, single or two shots; roughly 5 received placebo; per-sample allocation not given. Day 63 after the first vaccine or placebo injection was the time point for sampling. V was cut by 7 bases and J by 1 base, with 14 bases left in between. CDR1 is SNHLY and CDR2 is FYNNEI in the germline V gene. The CDR3 consists of 15 residues. This clone was picked up one time. Sequencing used immunoSEQ multiplex PCR; TCRdb keeps in-frame clones, though not all of them. The repertoire holds more than 350,000 clones, with 75% to 95% as singletons.

This TCR derives from a person between 18 and 59 years old who received the Ad26.COV2.S COVID-19 vaccine or a placebo. The material was peripheral blood, obtained in a trial of Ad26.COV2.S vaccine versus placebo. This sequence joins TRBV2 and TRBJ2-1, with D possibly TRBD2 on 5 matching bases. The CDR3 region is CASNGIAGSYNEQFF. CDR3 in DNA: TGTGCCAGCAACGGCATTGCGGGTTCCTACAATGAGCAGTTCTTC.